This T cell receptor beta chain comes out of a study of Ad26.COV2.S vaccination and SARS-CoV-2 variants. Study overall: Donor joined the COV1001 Ad26.COV2.S trial arm. Study-wide points: Those who received the vaccine showed greater spike-specific TCR breadth than those given placebo.

Germline V lookup: CDR1 MRHNA, CDR2 SNTAGT. The CDR3 is 13 amino acids. V was shortened by 5 bases and J by 4 bases, with 11 bases between the two germline ends. This clone showed up just once. Its antigen is currently unknown. Generated by immunoSEQ multiplex PCR, the TCRdb table keeps only in-frame clones and is missing some. The sample carries some 250,000 clones, approximately 90% recorded once. This sample's treatment: over 15 received Ad26.COV2.S at low or high dose, single or two shots; 5 received placebo; per-sample allocation not given. Day 63 after the first injection of vaccine or placebo was the sampling time. The individual, an adult aged 18-55 years, was a donor in Boston.

The receptor's source is a person between 18 and 65 years old who received the Ad26.COV2.S COVID-19 vaccine or a placebo. The material was peripheral blood, obtained in a trial of Ad26.COV2.S vaccine versus placebo. The chain carries TRBV6-4 and TRBJ1-1; TRBD1 is a possible D gene (6 bases). The CDR3 region is CASSSQGGTEAFF. The CDR3 coding sequence is TGTGCCAGCAGTTCACAGGGTGGCACTGAAGCTTTCTTT.